One and the same sample provided the 14 T cell receptor beta chains below, sequenced in a study of blood T cells in healthy people across ages. Combining a sample-barcoded 5' primer with a J-beta primer mix, a second PCR ran for about 7 to 11 cycles. TCRdb reprocessed the 5' RACE reads with MiXCR, giving one entry per CDR3 protein. Among about 1 million distinct CDR3 sequences listed, over 35% were seen once. Sequencing was carried out using blood. The receptor source for this set is a woman between 55 and 75 years old in good health.

This chain links TRBV6-5 with TRBJ2-1, with D tentatively TRBD1 (5 bases). This CDR3 has 15 residues. Germline loops: CDR1 MNHEY, CDR2 SVGAGI. The V end lost 2 bases, the J end lost 7 bases, and 15 bases lay between the germline ends. CDR3 residues: CASSYRQGSANEQFF. The CDR3 coding sequence is TGTGCCAGCAGTTACAGGCAGGGCTCCGCGAATGAGCAGTTCTTC.

The chain has TRBV20-1 and TRBJ2-7, with 8 bases aligning to TRBD1. Trimming cost V 6 bases and J 1 base; bases outside gene matches: 8. This CDR3 contains 14 residues. Germline CDR1 and CDR2: DFQATT and SNEGSKA (reference sequence). DNA for the CDR3: TGCAGTGCACCCGGGACAGGTTCTTCCTACGAGCAGTACTTC. This translates into CSAPGTGSSYEQYF.

The V call is TRBV7-3, the J call TRBJ2-1; maybe TRBD2 (6 bases). This CDR3 comprises 14 residues. Germline CDR1 is SGHTA and CDR2 is FQGTGA. V was trimmed by 2 bases and J by 9 bases, leaving 14 bases between them. This chain's CDR3 is CASSLFGGEGEQFF. CDR3 DNA: TGTGCCAGCAGCTTATTCGGCGGGGAAGGTGAGCAGTTCTTC.

The V and J genes are TRBV6-5 and TRBJ1-4; 11 nucleotides agree with TRBD1. J lost 10 bases, V lost 4 bases, and 14 bases had no gene match. There are 17 residues in the CDR3. The germline V gene has CDR1 MNHEY and CDR2 SVGAGI. CDR3 sequence (DNA): TGTGCCAGCAGTTGGGACCGGACAGGGGGCCTTATGAGAAAACTGTTTTTT. This codes for CASSWDRTGGLMRKLFF.

This clonotype was counted many times. The chain joins TRBV20-1 to TRBJ1-2, with D possibly TRBD1 on 5 matching bases. The germline V gene encodes CDR1 DFQATT and CDR2 SNEGSKA (reference sequence). CDR3 length: 12 residues. Trimming took off 6 bases at V and 7 bases at J, with 15 bases between the two ends. CDR3 region: CSARGEAGGYTF. DNA of the CDR3: TGCAGTGCGAGGGGAGAGGCGGGTGGCTACACCTTC.

The chain combines TRBV20-1 with TRBJ2-3; no definite D call. Germline V gene data show CDR1 as DFQATT and CDR2 as SNEGSKA (reference sequence). V lost 0 bases, J lost 2 bases, and 15 bases lay in between. The CDR3 is made up of 16 amino acids. CDR3: CSARDFFDETTDTQYF. In nucleotides, the CDR3 is TGCAGTGCTAGAGATTTTTTTGACGAAACCACAGATACGCAGTATTTT.

CDR3 residues: CASSHQARTAQFF. In nucleotides, the CDR3 is TGTGCCAGCAGCCACCAGGCCCGTACAGCGCAGTTCTTC. The gene calls are TRBV27 and TRBJ2-1, with unresolved D. The CDR3 consists of 13 residues. Germline CDR1 MNHEY, CDR2 SMNVEV (reference sequence). Trimming took off 6 bases at V and 12 bases at J, with 18 bases between the two ends.

The sample holds one count of this clonotype. In DNA, the CDR3 is TGTGCCAGCAGCGTAGGGGACCAAAACTATGGCTACACCTTC. Its translation is CASSVGDQNYGYTF. The rearrangement joins TRBV7-8 to TRBJ1-2, with a weak D call TRBD1 (5 bases). With 5 bases removed from V and 2 bases from J, the gap between germline ends came to 12 bases. The germline gives CDR1 SGHVS, CDR2 FQNEAQ. This CDR3 region has 14 residues.

This clonotype has a handful of counts. Here the CDR3 reads CSASGTSSREQYF. The CDR3, as DNA: TGCAGTGCTAGCGGGACTTCGAGTCGAGAGCAGTACTTC. The genes are TRBV20-1 and TRBJ2-4, with a tentative D call TRBD2 (6 bases). CDR3 size: 13 residues. Germline values: CDR1 DFQATT, CDR2 SNEGSKA (reference sequence). The germline V and J ends were trimmed by 3 bases and 13 bases, with 19 bases remaining between them.

This chain uses TRBV25-1 with TRBJ2-7; TRBD1 is a possible D gene (5 bases). From germline, CDR1 is MGHDK and CDR2 SYGVNS. Trimming cost V 2 bases and J 2 bases, with 19 bases left between them. This CDR3 contains 17 residues. This CDR3 is CASSENQGRGSPYEQYF. The CDR3 DNA reads TGTGCCAGCAGTGAAAACCAGGGCCGAGGTAGTCCCTACGAGCAGTACTTC.

The chain is built from TRBV28 and TRBJ2-3; D ambiguous. This CDR3 contains 15 residues. V was cut by 3 bases and J by 2 bases, with 12 bases left in between. Germline V lookup: CDR1 MDHEN, CDR2 SYDVKM. CDR3 DNA: TGTGCCAGCAGTTTTCGTGAGACACACACAGATACGCAGTATTTT. It yields the protein CASSFRETHTDTQYF.

This chain links TRBV3-1 with TRBJ2-3; D unclear. This CDR3 is built from 14 residues. The V gene's germline CDR1 is LGHDT and CDR2 YNNKEL (reference sequence). V lost 2 bases and J lost 2, with 8 bases in between. CDR3 coding DNA: TGTGCCAGCAGCCAACGAAGCTCCACAGATACGCAGTATTTT. Translating it yields CASSQRSSTDTQYF.

The J gene is TRBJ2-7, the V gene TRBV6-1; 9 nucleotides align to TRBD1. V shed 6 bases and J 3 bases; nucleotides not matched to a gene: 9. The CDR3 length is 15 residues. Germline V lookup: CDR1 MNHNS, CDR2 SASEGT. The CDR3 DNA sequence: TGTGCCAGCAGCTCTCCGGACAGGGGAGTCTACGAGCAGTACTTC. Amino acids: CASSSPDRGVYEQYF.

A few counts support this clonotype. The chain recombines TRBV28 with TRBJ2-7; 8 nucleotides align to TRBD1. The ends lost 2 bases at V and 7 bases at J; junction bases unmatched: 13. The CDR3 sequence is 16 residues long. CDR1 is MDHEN, CDR2 SYDVKM, per germline. CDR3 loop: CASSLGGPGGRNEQYF. In DNA form, the CDR3 reads TGTGCCAGCAGTTTAGGTGGCCCAGGGGGCAGGAATGAGCAGTACTTC.